This T cell receptor (beta chain) appears in the sequencing data of a study of OX40 agonist ivuxolimab in advanced cancers. At the level of the study: Aged about 20 to 80 with a mean of 60 years, they were around 85% male. Partial responses were recorded for three patients, including one with hepatocellular carcinoma and two with cutaneous melanoma. Notes on the study in general: At doses 0.1 to 3.0 mg/kg, CD4+ and CD8+ clones expanded.

Comment on this clone: Antigen: not known. Other nucleotide sequences from this sample produce the same CDR3.

V was pared by 2 bases and J by 0 bases, with 8 bases between. The CDR3 has 14 amino acids. Germline loops: CDR1 SGHRS, CDR2 YFSETQ. Sequencing was performed with immunoSEQ multiplex PCR; in TCRdb, only in-frame clones are kept and a portion is missing. The repertoire holds around 150,000 clones, with roughly 94% as singletons. This material consisted of CD4+ or CD8+ T cells sorted from blood, taken in a trial of the OX40 agonist ivuxolimab. This TCR derives from an adult with an advanced solid tumor such as melanoma, head and neck, liver or kidney cancer. This chain joins TRBV5-1 and TRBJ1-1; a possible D gene is TRBD1 (6 bases). CDR3 in amino acids: CASSLGGLNTEAFF. The DNA of the CDR3 is TGCGCCAGCAGCTTAGGGGGATTGAACACTGAAGCTTTCTTT.